The source of this T cell receptor (beta chain) is a study of blood T cell repertoires in COVID-19 (dated by TCRdb to 2020 to 2021). At the level of the whole study: Recovered participants in ImmuneRACE Cohort 3 were defined as having two consecutive negative NP/OP PCR tests, clearance from a healthcare professional, or resolution of symptoms. The collaborator samples originated in the United States, Italy and Spain and spanned the acute and convalescent phases of COVID-19. The prospective study material was composed of cDNA or gDNA derived from T cells, B-cell-depleted T cells, or PBMCs. The dataset comprised deeply sampled blood TCRbeta repertoires from subjects exposed to, actively infected with, or recovered from COVID-19. The repertoires were made available in a free public database intended to serve as a resource for research on the immune response to SARS-CoV-2. Samples were obtained from the ongoing ImmuneRACE study (first 160 participants) and from 1,000 to 1,500 subjects provided by 6 global collaborators. The sample metadata nearly always contained a de-identified subject ID, COVID-19 status, age in years and sex. HLA class I and class II types, where available, came from metadata supplied by the sample provider rather than from assay-based typing. Overall results and qualifications from the work: The amount of clinical and demographic metadata varied by source and participant and was provided uncurated.

Enrolling through a virtual design, the prospective study's participants ranged in age from roughly 18 to 95 years and lived across 24 United States geographic areas. Cohort assignment in the prospective study relied on participant-reported clinical history from a screening survey and a study questionnaire. Each participant in the prospective study had whole blood, serum and a nasopharyngeal or oropharyngeal swab collected by mobile phlebotomists. Over a roughly 2-month period, participants in the prospective study had the option of providing additional blood draws and questionnaires. Prospective study blood samples were shipped either frozen or at room temperature before DNA extraction. As to this clone: No cognate antigen has been identified for it. The input lacks base qualities; no much larger clone sits a single base away.

CDR1 and CDR2, per the germline V gene, are MDHEN and SYDVKM. CDR3 length: 11 amino acids, cysteine to phenylalanine. The retained sequence is limited to the CDR3, 33 bases, with the frame set at the first base. Cut back by 3 bases and 4 bases, the V and J ends lie 3 bases apart. The immunoSEQ Assay, a bias-controlled multiplex PCR, was used to amplify TCRbeta CDR3 regions from genomic DNA. The study's own analysis went as follows. Nucleated cell counts per sample were estimated from amplification of reference gene primers within the assay. Sequence reads were collapsed and filtered to measure the absolute abundance of every unique TCRbeta CDR3 rearrangement. Productive Simpson clonality was computed per sample as the square root of Simpson's diversity index over productive rearrangements. In its TCRdb copy, this immuneACCESS table keeps in-frame sequences only and misses some clones. Where compared with another copy, unresolved V genes explain less than half of these, and the others have no known cause. That table is the source of V, J and clone size, and D and trimming were worked out from the DNA. The table for this sample lists 200,000 to 250,000 clones; 86% of them were counted only once. The leading ten clones occupy roughly 3.2% of the sample.

In this chain, TRBV28 is recombined with TRBJ2-5; confidence is insufficient to name the D gene. The source material was PBMCs or T cells enriched from blood (not recorded which). This receptor was taken from a woman aged 45-60 years in a cohort exposed to, infected with or recovered from COVID-19 (not recorded which). The nucleotides read TGTGCCAGCAGTTTCGGAGAGACCCAGTACTTC. It translates as CASSFGETQYF.